This is a list of T cell receptor beta chains from one sample in a study of Graves' ophthalmopathy and Graves' hyperthyroidism. MiXCR, run by TCRdb on the multiplex PCR reads, gives a single entry per CDR3 protein. The data show about 740,000 distinct CDR3 sequences, roughly two fifths seen once. Input material: peripheral blood. The receptors were gathered from an adult man with Graves' ophthalmopathy. CDR3s include the opening cysteine and the closing phenylalanine or tryptophan. Each record gives: V gene, J gene, clone size, CDR3 protein. The listing skips clone size in some rows; elsewhere it reads once, few, many or a size class.

>TRBV10-3|TRBJ2-7|NA
CASSHLSRTTDEQYF
>TRBV5-6|TRBJ1-2|NA
CAGSRITGVNYGYTF
>TRBV25-1|TRBJ1-2|NA
CANSALGGDYGYIF
>TRBV7-9|TRBJ1-2|many
CASSYPRGQGEHGYTF
>TRBV20-1|TRBJ2-7|NA
CSARDLLGGGHDSYEQYF
>TRBV19|TRBJ1-5|NA
CASSMIHNSNQPQHF
>TRBV19|TRBJ1-1|many
CASSLHTGSAAEAFF
>TRBV12-3/TRBV12-4|TRBJ1-6|NA
CASSSSRTYNSPLHF
>TRBV7-9|TRBJ2-2|NA
CASSPGTATGELFF
>TRBV2|TRBJ2-7|few
CASLRRGSSYEQYF
>TRBV25-1|TRBJ2-7|NA
CASSDDPTYEQYF
>TRBV20-1|TRBJ2-7|NA
CSARVPTGSSYEQYF
>TRBV5-6|TRBJ1-4|NA
CASSRYGGQDNEKLFF
>TRBV29-1|TRBJ1-2|NA
CSAAPGQGNTF
>TRBV6-6|TRBJ1-1|NA
CASNQGMNTEAFF
>TRBV15|TRBJ2-2|NA
CATSRMNGELFF
>TRBV11-1|TRBJ2-5|NA
CASSPADRGKIETQYF
>TRBV7-9|TRBJ1-6|many
CASSPRRNRNSPLHF
>TRBV19|TRBJ1-1|NA
CASSGRGKGNTEAFF
>TRBV11-2|TRBJ1-4|NA
CASSQGQARGEKLFF
>TRBV6-2/TRBV6-3|TRBJ1-2|NA
CASSLMFPNYGYTF
>TRBV4-1|TRBJ1-1|NA
CASSGTVEAFF
>TRBV10-3|TRBJ2-6|many
CAISEGQSSGANVLTF
>TRBV25-1|TRBJ2-2|once
CASSLELGANTGELFF
>TRBV28|TRBJ2-5|NA
CASATGNHQETQYF
>TRBV12-3/TRBV12-4|TRBJ2-7|NA
CASSQRLGTDYEQYF
>TRBV2|TRBJ2-5|NA
CASSPPGTGNQETQYF
>TRBV20-1|TRBJ1-5|NA
CSAIGDSNQPQHF
>TRBV7-9|TRBJ2-7|few
CASSTRTGAYEQYF
>TRBV9|TRBJ1-1|NA
CASSPRDRGATEAFF
>TRBV10-3|TRBJ1-4|NA
CASSLAPGTEEKLFF
>TRBV19|TRBJ2-7|few
CASSIGQGQTYEQYF
>TRBV7-6|TRBJ2-5|many
CATTSGQETQYF
>TRBV10-3|TRBJ1-1|few
CASSLRVRYEAFF
>TRBV2|TRBJ2-7|many
CASSADRASYEQYF
>TRBV19|TRBJ1-1|NA
CASIETGNTEAFF
>TRBV24-1|TRBJ1-1|many
CATRTRQNTEAFF
>TRBV11-2|TRBJ2-7|NA
CASSESGSLFEQYF
>TRBV29-1|TRBJ1-3|NA
CSASVGGAPPGNTIYF
>TRBV7-9|TRBJ2-7|NA
CASSPRQGRGVYEQYF
>TRBV20-1|TRBJ2-5|NA
CSARGAESGEETQYF
>TRBV25-1|TRBJ2-3|few
CASRPQGADTQYF
>TRBV24-1|TRBJ1-1|many
CATRSTGLTEAFF
>TRBV7-9|TRBJ2-2|NA
CASNLYANTGELFF
>TRBV20-1|TRBJ1-2|few
CSASGQGGGYTF
>TRBV12-5|TRBJ2-2|NA
CASGSGQGLDGELFF
>TRBV9|TRBJ1-1|many
CASSVLGNTEAFF
>TRBV7-2|TRBJ1-1|NA
CASSVNRVRANTEAFF
>TRBV20-1|TRBJ2-7|NA
CSAREPGEYEQYF
>TRBV7-2|TRBJ2-5|NA
CASSLTSGTPTGGQYF
>TRBV7-9|TRBJ2-5|many
CASSSGLAGAGETQYF
>TRBV7-9|TRBJ2-2|many
CASSLTANTGELFF
>TRBV5-1|TRBJ1-2|NA
CASRYDRGTGYTF
>TRBV11-2|TRBJ1-4|NA
CASSLSKSTGWNEKLFF
>TRBV10-3|TRBJ1-5|NA
CATSEVDSSHQPQHF
>TRBV29-1|TRBJ2-5|many
CSVKGGRGETQYF
>TRBV15|TRBJ2-3|NA
CATSRDGAGTYTDTQYF